Listed here are 5 T cell receptor beta chains from one sample, sequenced in a study of blood T cell repertoires in COVID-19. The table came from immunoSEQ multiplex PCR; TCRdb's copy has only in-frame clones and leaves some out. This table holds 120,000 to 150,000 clones, around 87% found once. The sample consisted of PBMCs or T cells enriched from blood (not recorded which). Source of these receptors: a woman between 25 and 40 years old with acute COVID-19.

The V call is TRBV6-5, the J call TRBJ1-1; D is uncertain. The CDR3 consists of 14 residues. V dropped 8 bases and J dropped 3 bases, with 16 bases sitting between them. CDR1 is MNHEY, CDR2 SVGAGI, per germline. The CDR3 sequence is CASVGRYGYTEAFF. As DNA, the CDR3 is TGTGCCAGCGTTGGTCGTTACGGGTACACTGAAGCTTTCTTT.

To note about this clone: Other DNA variants within this sample encode the same CDR3. J is TRBJ2-7 and V is TRBV5-1, with 7 nucleotides matching TRBD1. Germline V gene sequence: CDR1 SGHRS, CDR2 YFSETQ. Germline trimming cut 4 bases from V and 3 bases from J; bases unmatched to any gene: 7. CDR3 length: 14 amino acids. CDR3 sequence reads: CASSRTGAGYEQYF. In DNA, the CDR3 is TGCGCCAGCAGCAGGACAGGAGCTGGCTACGAGCAGTACTTC. The entire variable domain, with the rest obtained from reference TRBV5-1 and TRBJ2-7, is as follows: KAGVTQTPRYLIKTRGQQVTLSCSPISGHRSVSWYQQTPGQGLQFLFEYFSETQRNKGNFPGRFSGRQFSNSRSEMNVSTLELGDSALYLCASSRTGAGYEQYFGPGTRLTVT.

This clone was seen only once. The rearrangement joins TRBV6-6 to TRBJ1-1; 7 bases line up with TRBD1. This CDR3 region has 14 residues. J was trimmed by 0 bases and V by 7 bases; bases with no gene match: 5. CDR1 is MNHNY, CDR2 SVGAGI, per germline (reference sequence). CDR3 nucleotide sequence: TGTGCCAGCACCAAGACAGGGCTGAACACTGAAGCTTTCTTT. Translating gives CASTKTGLNTEAFF.

V usage is TRBV10-2 and J usage is TRBJ1-1; TRBD1 might be the D (5 bases). CDR3 length: 12 amino acids. With 8 bases removed from V and 6 bases from J, the gap between germline ends came to 13 bases. From germline, CDR1 is WSHSY and CDR2 SAAADI. CDR3 protein: CASWGGRAEAFF. CDR3 coding DNA: TGCGCCAGCTGGGGGGGTAGGGCTGAAGCTTTCTTT.

The chain links TRBV27 to TRBJ1-5, with 8 bases identical to TRBD1. V gave up 5 bases and J gave up 7 bases; unmatched junction bases: 10. Germline loops: CDR1 MNHEY, CDR2 SMNVEV (reference sequence). The CDR3 has 15 amino acids. Here the CDR3 reads CASSPETGVRQPQHF. The DNA of the CDR3 is TGTGCCAGCAGTCCTGAGACAGGGGTTCGGCAGCCCCAGCATTTT.